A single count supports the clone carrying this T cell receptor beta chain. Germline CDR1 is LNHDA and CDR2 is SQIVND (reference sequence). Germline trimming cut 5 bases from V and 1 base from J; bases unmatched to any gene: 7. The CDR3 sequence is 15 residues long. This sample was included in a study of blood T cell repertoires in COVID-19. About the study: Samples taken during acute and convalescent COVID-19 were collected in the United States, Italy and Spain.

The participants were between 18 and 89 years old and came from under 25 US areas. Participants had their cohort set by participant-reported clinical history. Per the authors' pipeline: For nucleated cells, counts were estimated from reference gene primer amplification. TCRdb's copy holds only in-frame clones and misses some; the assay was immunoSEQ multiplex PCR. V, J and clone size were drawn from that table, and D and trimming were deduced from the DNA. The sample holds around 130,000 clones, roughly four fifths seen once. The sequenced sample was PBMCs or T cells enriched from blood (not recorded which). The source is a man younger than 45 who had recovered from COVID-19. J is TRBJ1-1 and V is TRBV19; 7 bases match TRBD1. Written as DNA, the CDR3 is TGTGCCAGTAGTTTTACAGGGGCAGGGAACACTGAAGCTTTCTTT. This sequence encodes CASSFTGAGNTEAFF.